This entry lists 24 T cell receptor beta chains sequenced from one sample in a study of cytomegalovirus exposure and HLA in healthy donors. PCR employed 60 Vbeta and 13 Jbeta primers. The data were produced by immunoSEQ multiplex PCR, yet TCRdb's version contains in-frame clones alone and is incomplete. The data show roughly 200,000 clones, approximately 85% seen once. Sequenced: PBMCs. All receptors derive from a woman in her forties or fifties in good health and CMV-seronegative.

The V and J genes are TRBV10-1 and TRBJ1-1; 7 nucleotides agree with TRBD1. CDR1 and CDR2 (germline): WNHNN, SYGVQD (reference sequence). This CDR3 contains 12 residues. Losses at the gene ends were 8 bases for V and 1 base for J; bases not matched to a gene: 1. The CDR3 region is CASGQANTEAFF. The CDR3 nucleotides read TGCGCCAGCGGACAGGCGAACACTGAAGCTTTCTTT.

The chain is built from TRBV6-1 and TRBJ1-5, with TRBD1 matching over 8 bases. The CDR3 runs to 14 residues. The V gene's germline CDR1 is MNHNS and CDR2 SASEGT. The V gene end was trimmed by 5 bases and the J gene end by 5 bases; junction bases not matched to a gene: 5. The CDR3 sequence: CASSRQGSYQPQHF. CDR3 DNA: TGTGCCAGCAGTAGACAGGGGTCGTATCAGCCCCAGCATTTT.

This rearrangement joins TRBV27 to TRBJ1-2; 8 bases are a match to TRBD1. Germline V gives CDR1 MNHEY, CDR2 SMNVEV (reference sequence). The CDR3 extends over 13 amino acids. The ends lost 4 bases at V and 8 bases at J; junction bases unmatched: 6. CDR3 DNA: TGTGCCAGCAGTTATGACAGGGGCGACGGCTACACCTTC. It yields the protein CASSYDRGDGYTF.

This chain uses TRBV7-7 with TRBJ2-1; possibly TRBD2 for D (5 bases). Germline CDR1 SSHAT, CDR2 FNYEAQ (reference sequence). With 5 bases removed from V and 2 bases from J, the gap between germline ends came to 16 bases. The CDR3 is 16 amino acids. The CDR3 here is CASSPAYRDAYNEQFF. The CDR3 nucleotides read TGTGCCAGCAGCCCGGCGTACCGGGATGCCTACAATGAGCAGTTCTTC.

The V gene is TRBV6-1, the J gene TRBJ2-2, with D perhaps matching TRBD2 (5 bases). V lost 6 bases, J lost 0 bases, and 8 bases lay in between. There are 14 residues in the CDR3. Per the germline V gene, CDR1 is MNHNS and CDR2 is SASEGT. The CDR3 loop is CASSLGANTGELFF. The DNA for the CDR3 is TGTGCCAGCAGCCTCGGGGCGAACACCGGGGAGCTGTTTTTT.

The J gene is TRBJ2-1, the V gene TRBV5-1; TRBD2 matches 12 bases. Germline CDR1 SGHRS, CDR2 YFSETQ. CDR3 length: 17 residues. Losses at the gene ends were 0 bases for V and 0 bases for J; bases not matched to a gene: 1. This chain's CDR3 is CASSLASGRDSYNEQFF. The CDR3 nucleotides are TGCGCCAGCAGCTTGGCTAGCGGGAGGGACTCCTACAATGAGCAGTTCTTC.

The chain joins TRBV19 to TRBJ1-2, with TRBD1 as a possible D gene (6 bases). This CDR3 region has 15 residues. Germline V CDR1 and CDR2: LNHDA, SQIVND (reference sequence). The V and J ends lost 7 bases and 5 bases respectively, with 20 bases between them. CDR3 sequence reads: CASTAQNRDTYGYTF. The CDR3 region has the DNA TGTGCCAGTACCGCGCAAAACCGGGACACATATGGCTACACCTTC.

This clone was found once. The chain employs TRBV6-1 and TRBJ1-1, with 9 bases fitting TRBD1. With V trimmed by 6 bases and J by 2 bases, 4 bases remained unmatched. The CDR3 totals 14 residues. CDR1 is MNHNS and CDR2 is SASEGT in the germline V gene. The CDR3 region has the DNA TGTGCCAGCAGCCGGGACAGGGATAACACTGAAGCTTTCTTT. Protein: CASSRDRDNTEAFF.

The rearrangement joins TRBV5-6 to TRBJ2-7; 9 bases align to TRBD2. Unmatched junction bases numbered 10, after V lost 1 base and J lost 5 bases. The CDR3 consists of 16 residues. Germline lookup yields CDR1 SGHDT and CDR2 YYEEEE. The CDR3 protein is CASSLTGTSFTHEQYF. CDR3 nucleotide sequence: TGTGCCAGCAGCTTGACCGGGACTAGCTTCACCCACGAGCAGTACTTC.

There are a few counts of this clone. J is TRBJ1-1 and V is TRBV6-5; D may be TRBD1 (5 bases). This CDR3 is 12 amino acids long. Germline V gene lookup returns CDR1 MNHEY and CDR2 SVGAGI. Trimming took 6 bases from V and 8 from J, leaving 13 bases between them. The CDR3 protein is CASSLTGSEAFF. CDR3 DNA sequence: TGTGCCAGCAGCCTAACAGGTTCAGAAGCTTTCTTT.

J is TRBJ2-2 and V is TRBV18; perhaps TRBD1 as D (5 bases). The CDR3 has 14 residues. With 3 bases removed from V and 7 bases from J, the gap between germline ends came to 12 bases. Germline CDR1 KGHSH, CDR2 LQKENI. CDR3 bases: TGTGCCAGCTCACCCCATCCGACAGTCGGGGAGCTGTTTTTT. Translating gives CASSPHPTVGELFF.

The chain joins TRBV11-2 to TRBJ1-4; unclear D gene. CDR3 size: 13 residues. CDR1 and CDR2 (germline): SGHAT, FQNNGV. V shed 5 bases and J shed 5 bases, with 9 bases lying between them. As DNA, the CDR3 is TGTGCCAGCAGCGAGGGCCCGAATGAAAAACTGTTTTTT. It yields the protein CASSEGPNEKLFF.

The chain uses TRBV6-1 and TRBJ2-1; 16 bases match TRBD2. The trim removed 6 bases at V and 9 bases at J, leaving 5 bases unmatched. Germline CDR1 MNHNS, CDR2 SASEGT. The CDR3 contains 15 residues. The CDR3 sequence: CASSYGTSGRVEQFF. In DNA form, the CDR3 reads TGTGCCAGCAGCTACGGGACTAGCGGGAGGGTTGAGCAGTTCTTC.

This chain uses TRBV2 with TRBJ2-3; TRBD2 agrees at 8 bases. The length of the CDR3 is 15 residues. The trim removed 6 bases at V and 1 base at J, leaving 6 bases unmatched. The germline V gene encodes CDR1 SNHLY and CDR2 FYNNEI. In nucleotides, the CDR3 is TGTGCCAGCAGGGGAGCGGGAGTAGGCACAGATACGCAGTATTTT. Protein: CASRGAGVGTDTQYF.

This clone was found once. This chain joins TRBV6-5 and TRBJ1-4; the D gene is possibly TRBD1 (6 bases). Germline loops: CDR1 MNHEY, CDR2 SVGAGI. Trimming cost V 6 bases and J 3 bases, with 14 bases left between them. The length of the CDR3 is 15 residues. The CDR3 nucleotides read TGTGCCAGCAGCCGGGCCGGGGGGCCTAATGAAAAACTGTTTTTT. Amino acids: CASSRAGGPNEKLFF.

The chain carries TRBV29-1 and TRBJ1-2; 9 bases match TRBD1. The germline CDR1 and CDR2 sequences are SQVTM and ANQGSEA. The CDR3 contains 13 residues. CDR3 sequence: CTITGGPNYGYTF. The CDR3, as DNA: TGCACCATAACAGGGGGCCCTAACTATGGCTACACCTTC.

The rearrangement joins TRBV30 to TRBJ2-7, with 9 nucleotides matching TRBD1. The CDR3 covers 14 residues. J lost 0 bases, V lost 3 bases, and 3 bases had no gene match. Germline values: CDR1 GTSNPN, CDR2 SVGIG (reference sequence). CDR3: CAWRRDRVSYEQYF. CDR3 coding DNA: TGTGCCTGGAGACGGGACAGGGTCTCCTACGAGCAGTACTTC.

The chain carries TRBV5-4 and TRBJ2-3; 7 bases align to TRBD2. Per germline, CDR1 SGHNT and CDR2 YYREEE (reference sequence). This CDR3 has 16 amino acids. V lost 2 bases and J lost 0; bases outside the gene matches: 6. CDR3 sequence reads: CASSFPSGSSTDTQYF. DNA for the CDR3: TGTGCCAGCAGCTTTCCTAGCGGTTCTAGCACAGATACGCAGTATTTT.

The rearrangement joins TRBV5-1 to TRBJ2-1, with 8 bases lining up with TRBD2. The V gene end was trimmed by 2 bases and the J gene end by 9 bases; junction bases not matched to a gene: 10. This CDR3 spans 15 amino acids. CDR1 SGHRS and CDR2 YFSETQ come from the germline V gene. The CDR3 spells CASSFSGTSAIEQFF. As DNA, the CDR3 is TGCGCCAGCAGCTTTTCCGGGACTAGTGCTATTGAGCAGTTCTTC.

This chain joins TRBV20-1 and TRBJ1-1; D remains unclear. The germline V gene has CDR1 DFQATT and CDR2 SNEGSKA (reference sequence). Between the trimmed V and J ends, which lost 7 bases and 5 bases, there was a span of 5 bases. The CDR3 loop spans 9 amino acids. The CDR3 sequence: CSGGTEAFF. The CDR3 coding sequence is TGCAGTGGAGGGACTGAAGCTTTCTTT.

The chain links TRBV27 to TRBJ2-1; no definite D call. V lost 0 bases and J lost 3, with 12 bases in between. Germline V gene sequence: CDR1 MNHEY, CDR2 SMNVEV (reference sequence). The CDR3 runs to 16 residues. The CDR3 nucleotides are TGTGCCAGCAGTTTATCCCCGAAGCTCGACTACAATGAGCAGTTCTTC. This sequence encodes CASSLSPKLDYNEQFF.

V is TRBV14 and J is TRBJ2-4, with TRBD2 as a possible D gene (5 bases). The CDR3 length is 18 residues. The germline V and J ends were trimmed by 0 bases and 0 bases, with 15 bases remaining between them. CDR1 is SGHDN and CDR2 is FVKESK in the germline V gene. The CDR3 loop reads CASSQDRREPLAKNIQYF. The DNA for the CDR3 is TGTGCCAGCAGCCAAGATCGTAGGGAGCCCCTAGCCAAAAACATTCAGTACTTC. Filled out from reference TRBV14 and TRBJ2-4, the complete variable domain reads EAGVTQFPSHSVIEKGQTVTLRCDPISGHDNLYWYRRVMGKEIKFLLHFVKESKQDESGMPNNRFLAERTGGTYSTLKVQPAELEDSGVYFCASSQDRREPLAKNIQYFGAGTRLSVL.

The CDR3, as DNA: TGTGCCAGCAGCTTAGAAGTAACAGGGACAGGGGCCTACGAGCAGTACTTC. Amino acids: CASSLEVTGTGAYEQYF. The chain couples TRBV7-6 to TRBJ2-7, with 10 bases fitting TRBD1. Germline CDR1 is SGHVS and CDR2 is FNYEAQ. After removal of 1 base from V and 2 bases from J, the junction contained 8 bases not matched to a gene. The CDR3 has 17 amino acids.

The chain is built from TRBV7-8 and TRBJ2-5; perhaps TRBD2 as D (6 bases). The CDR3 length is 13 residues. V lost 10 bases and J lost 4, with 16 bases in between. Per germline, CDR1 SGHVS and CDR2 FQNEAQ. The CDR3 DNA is TGTGCCACCGCCCGCGGGACCCCAGAGACCCAGTACTTC. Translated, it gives CATARGTPETQYF. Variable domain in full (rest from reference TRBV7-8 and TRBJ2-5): GAGVSQSPRYKVAKRGQDVALRCDPISGHVSLFWYQQALGQGPEFLTYFQNEAQLDKSGLPSDRFFAERPEGSVSTLKIQRTQQEDSAVYLCATARGTPETQYFGPGTRLLVL.